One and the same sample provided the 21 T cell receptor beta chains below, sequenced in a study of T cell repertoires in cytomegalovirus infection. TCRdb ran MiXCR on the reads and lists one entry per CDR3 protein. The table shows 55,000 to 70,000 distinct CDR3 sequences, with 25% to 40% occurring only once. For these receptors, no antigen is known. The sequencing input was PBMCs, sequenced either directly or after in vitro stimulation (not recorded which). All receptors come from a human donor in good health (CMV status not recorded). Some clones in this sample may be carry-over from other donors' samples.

This CDR3 is CASSPRVSYEQYF. CDR3 sequence (DNA): TGTGCCAGTAGCCCTCGGGTTTCCTACGAGCAGTACTTC. This chain uses TRBV19 with TRBJ2-7, with D uncertain. This CDR3 is 13 amino acids long. From germline, CDR1 is LNHDA and CDR2 SQIVND (reference sequence). V lost 6 bases and J lost 1, with 10 bases in between.

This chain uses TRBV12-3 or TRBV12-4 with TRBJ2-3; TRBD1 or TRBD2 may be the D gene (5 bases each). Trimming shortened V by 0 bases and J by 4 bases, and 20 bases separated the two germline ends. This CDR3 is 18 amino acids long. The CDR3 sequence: CASSLAQGVSAAADTQYF. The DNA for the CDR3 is TGTGCCAGCAGTTTAGCCCAGGGAGTCTCCGCAGCAGCAGATACGCAGTATTTT.

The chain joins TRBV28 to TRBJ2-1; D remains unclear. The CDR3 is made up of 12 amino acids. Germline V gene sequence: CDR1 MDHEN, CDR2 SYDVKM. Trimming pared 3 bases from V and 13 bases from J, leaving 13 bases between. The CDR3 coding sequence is TGTGCCAGCAGTTTTTTTTCCCGAGAACAGTTCTTC. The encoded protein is CASSFFSREQFF.

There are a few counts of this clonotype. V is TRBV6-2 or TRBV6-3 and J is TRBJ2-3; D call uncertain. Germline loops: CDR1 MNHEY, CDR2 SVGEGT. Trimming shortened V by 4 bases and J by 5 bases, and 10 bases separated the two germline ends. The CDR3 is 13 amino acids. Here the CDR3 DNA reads TGTGCCAGCAGTTCCTTCCGACTAGATACGCAGTATTTT. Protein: CASSSFRLDTQYF.

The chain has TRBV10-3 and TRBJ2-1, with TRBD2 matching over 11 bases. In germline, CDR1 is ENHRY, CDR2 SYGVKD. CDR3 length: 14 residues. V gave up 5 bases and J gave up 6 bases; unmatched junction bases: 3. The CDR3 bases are TGTGCCATCAGTCCTAGCGGGGGGCTCAATGAGCAGTTCTTC. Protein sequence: CAISPSGGLNEQFF.

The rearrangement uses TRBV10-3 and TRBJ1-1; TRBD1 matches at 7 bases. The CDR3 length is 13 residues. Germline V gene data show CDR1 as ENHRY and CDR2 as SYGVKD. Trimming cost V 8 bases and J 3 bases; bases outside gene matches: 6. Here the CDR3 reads CAIGHTGDTEAFF. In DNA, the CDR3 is TGTGCCATCGGGCACACAGGGGACACTGAAGCTTTCTTT.

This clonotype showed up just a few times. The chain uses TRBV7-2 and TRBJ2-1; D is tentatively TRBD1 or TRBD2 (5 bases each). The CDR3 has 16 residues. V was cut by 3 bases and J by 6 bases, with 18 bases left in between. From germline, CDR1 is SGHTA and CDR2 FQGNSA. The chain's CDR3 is CASSFSAGAARNEQFF. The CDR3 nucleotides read TGTGCCAGCAGCTTCTCAGCCGGGGCAGCCCGCAATGAGCAGTTCTTC.

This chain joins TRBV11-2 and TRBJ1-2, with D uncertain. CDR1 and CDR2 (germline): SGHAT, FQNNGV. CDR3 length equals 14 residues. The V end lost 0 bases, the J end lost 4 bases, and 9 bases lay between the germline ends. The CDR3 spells CASSLDRSSYGYTF. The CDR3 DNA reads TGTGCCAGCAGCTTAGATCGCTCCAGCTATGGCTACACCTTC.

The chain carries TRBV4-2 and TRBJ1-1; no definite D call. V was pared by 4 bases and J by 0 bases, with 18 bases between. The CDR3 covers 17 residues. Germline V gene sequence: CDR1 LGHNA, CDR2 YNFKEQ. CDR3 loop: CASSLDPAAGMNTEAFF. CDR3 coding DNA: TGTGCCAGCAGCCTCGACCCCGCAGCCGGAATGAACACTGAAGCTTTCTTT.

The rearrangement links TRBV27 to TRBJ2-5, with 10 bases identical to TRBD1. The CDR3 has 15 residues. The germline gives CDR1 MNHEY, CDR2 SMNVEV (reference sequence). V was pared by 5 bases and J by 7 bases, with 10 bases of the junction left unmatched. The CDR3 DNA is TGTGCCAGCAGTACCAAGACAGGGGGCAGAGGGACCCAGTACTTC. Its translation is CASSTKTGGRGTQYF.

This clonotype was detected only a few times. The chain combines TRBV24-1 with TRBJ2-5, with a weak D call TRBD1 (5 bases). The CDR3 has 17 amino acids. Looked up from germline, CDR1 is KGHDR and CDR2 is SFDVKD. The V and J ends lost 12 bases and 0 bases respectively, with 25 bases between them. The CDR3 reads CAPKKTQGLGYQETQYF. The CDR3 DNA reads TGTGCCCCAAAGAAAACTCAGGGATTGGGGTACCAAGAGACCCAGTACTTC.

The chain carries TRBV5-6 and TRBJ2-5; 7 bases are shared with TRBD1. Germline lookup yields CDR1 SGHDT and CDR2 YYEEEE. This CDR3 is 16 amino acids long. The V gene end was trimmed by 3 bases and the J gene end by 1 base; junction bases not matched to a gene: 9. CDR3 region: CASSYWPEGAQETQYF. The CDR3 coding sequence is TGTGCCAGCAGCTACTGGCCTGAGGGGGCCCAAGAGACCCAGTACTTC.

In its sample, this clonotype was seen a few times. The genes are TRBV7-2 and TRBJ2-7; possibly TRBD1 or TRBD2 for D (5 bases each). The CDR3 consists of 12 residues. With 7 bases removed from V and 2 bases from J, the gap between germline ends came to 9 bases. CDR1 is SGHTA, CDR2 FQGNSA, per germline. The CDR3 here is CASTLGPYEQYF. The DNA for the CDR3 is TGTGCCAGCACCCTGGGACCCTACGAGCAGTACTTC.

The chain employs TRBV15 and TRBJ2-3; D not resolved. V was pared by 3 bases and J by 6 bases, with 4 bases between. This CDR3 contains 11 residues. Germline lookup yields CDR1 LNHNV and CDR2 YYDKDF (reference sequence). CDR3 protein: CATSSTDTQYF. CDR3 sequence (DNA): TGTGCCACCAGCAGTACTGATACGCAGTATTTT.

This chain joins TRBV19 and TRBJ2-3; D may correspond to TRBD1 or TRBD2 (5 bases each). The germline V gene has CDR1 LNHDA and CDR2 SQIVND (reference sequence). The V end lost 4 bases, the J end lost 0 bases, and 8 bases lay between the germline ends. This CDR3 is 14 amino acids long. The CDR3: CASSTGDSTDTQYF. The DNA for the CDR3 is TGTGCCAGTAGTACCGGGGACAGCACAGATACGCAGTATTTT. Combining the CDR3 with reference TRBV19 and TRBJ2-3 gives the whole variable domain DGGITQSPKYLFRKEGQNVTLSCEQNLNHDAMYWYRQDPGQGLRLIYYSQIVNDFQKGDIAEGYSVSREKKESFPLTVTSAQKNPTAFYLCASSTGDSTDTQYFGPGTRLTVL.

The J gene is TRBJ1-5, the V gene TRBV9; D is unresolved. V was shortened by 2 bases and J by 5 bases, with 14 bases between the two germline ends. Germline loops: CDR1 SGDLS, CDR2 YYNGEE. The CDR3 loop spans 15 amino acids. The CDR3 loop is CASSVGPNWDQPQHF. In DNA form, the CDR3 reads TGTGCCAGCAGCGTTGGTCCGAACTGGGATCAGCCCCAGCATTTT.

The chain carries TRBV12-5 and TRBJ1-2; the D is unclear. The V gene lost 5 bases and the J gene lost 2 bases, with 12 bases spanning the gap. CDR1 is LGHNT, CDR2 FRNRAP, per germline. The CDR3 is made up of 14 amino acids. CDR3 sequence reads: CASGGQDWNYGYTF. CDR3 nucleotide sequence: TGTGCTAGTGGTGGCCAGGACTGGAACTATGGCTACACCTTC.

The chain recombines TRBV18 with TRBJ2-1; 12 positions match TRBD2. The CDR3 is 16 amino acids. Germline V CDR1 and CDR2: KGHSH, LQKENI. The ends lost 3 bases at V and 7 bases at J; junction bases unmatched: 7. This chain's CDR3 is CASSPTGLAGENEQFF. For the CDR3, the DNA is TGTGCCAGCTCACCCACGGGACTAGCGGGTGAGAATGAGCAGTTCTTC.

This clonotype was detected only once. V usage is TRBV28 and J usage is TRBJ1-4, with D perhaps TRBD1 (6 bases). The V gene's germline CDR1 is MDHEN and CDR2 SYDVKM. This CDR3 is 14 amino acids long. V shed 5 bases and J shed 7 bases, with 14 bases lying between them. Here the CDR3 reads CASSLGTLSEKLFF. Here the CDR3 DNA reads TGTGCCAGCAGTCTAGGGACATTGAGTGAAAAACTGTTTTTT. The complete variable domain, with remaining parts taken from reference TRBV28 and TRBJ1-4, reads DVKVTQSSRYLVKRTGEKVFLECVQDMDHENMFWYRQDPGLGLRLIYFSYDVKMKEKGDIPEGYSVSREKKERFSLILESASTNQTSMYLCASSLGTLSEKLFFGSGTQLSVL.

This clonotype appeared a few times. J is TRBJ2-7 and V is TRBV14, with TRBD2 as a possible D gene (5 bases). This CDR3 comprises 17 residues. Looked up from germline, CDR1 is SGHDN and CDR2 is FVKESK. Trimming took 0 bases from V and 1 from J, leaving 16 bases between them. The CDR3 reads CASSQDPRTFGSYEQYF. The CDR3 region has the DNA TGTGCCAGCAGCCAAGATCCGCGGACTTTTGGATCCTACGAGCAGTACTTC.

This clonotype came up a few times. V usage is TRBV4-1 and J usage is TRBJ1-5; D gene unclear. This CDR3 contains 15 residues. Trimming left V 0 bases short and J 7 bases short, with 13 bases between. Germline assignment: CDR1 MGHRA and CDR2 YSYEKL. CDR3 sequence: CASSQDQQSGQPQHF. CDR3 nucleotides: TGCGCCAGCAGCCAAGATCAGCAGTCGGGGCAGCCCCAGCATTTT.